This T cell receptor beta chain was captured by sequencing in a study of blood T cell repertoires in COVID-19. Across the study: COVID-19 samples collected from the United States, Italy and Spain covered acute and convalescent phases. The analysed material was cDNA or gDNA that came from T cells, B-cell-depleted T cells, or PBMCs.

CDR1 is SGHRS and CDR2 is YFSETQ in the germline V gene. This CDR3 spans 16 amino acids. Unmatched junction bases numbered 2, after V lost 0 bases and J lost 0 bases. Methods used by the authors: Amplification with reference gene primers provided the estimates of nucleated cell counts. The protocol was immunoSEQ multiplex PCR, while the TCRdb copy is restricted to in-frame clones and leaves out a portion. The V and J calls and clone size are taken from that table; D and trimming were inferred from the DNA. Of around 150,000 clones listed, just over 85% are singletons. The V and J genes are TRBV5-1 and TRBJ2-3; 9 bases fit TRBD1. The TCR comes from a man between 70 and 80 years old with acute or convalescent COVID-19. The sequenced sample consisted of peripheral blood. The CDR3 sequence is CASSLADRGSTDTQYF. CDR3 bases: TGCGCCAGCAGCTTGGCGGACAGGGGTAGCACAGATACGCAGTATTTT.